A single sample is the source of the 9 T cell receptor beta chains below, sequenced in a study of blood T cells in healthy people across ages. Sample-barcoded 5' priming and a J-beta primer mix drove a second PCR of about 6 to 12 cycles. TCRdb re-called the 5' RACE reads through MiXCR, storing one row per CDR3 protein. Here the sample spans hundreds of thousands of distinct CDR3 sequences, about 34% being singletons. Sequencing was performed on blood. The receptors derive from a man aged 18 to 29 in good health.

CDR3 sequence: CASSSRRRANYGYTF. In DNA, the CDR3 is TGTGCCAGCAGTTCGCGCCGCAGGGCTAACTATGGCTACACCTTC. The gene calls are TRBV27 and TRBJ1-2; a possible D gene is TRBD1 (5 bases). The CDR3 consists of 15 residues. Looked up from germline, CDR1 is MNHEY and CDR2 is SMNVEV (reference sequence). The ends were cut back, 4 bases at V and 0 bases at J, with 12 bases in the middle.

Notes on this clonotype: One base away lies a much larger clone, so this may be a sequencing read error. The chain combines TRBV20-1 with TRBJ1-2; a possible D gene is TRBD1 (6 bases). The length of the CDR3 is 13 residues. The germline V and J ends were trimmed by 3 bases and 7 bases, with 15 bases remaining between them. Germline CDR1 reads DFQATT; CDR2 reads SNEGSKA (reference sequence). CDR3 DNA sequence: TGCAGTGCTAGGCCGGGGGGCGGCTGTGGCTACACCTTC. Its translation is CSARPGGGCGYTF.

J is TRBJ1-6 and V is TRBV6-5, with D possibly TRBD1 on 6 matching bases. The V end lost 4 bases, the J end lost 3 bases, and 10 bases lay between the germline ends. The germline V gene has CDR1 MNHEY and CDR2 SVGAGI. CDR3 length: 15 amino acids. DNA of the CDR3: TGTGCCAGCAGTTTCCGGGACAACTATAATTCACCCCTCCACTTT. Translation gives CASSFRDNYNSPLHF.

The sample holds a few counts of this clonotype. This rearrangement joins TRBV29-1 to TRBJ1-4; D gene uncertain. The germline V and J ends were trimmed by 7 bases and 4 bases, with 7 bases remaining between them. CDR1 is SQVTM and CDR2 is ANQGSEA in the germline V gene. The CDR3 runs 11 residues. The CDR3 protein is CSAEFNEKLFF. CDR3 coding DNA: TGCAGCGCAGAATTTAATGAAAAACTGTTTTTT.

The table lists this clonotype with many counts. The J gene is TRBJ2-3, the V gene TRBV29-1; D is possibly TRBD1 (6 bases). Trimming cost V 6 bases and J 9 bases, with 16 bases left between them. The CDR3 contains 12 residues. Germline V gene data show CDR1 as SQVTM and CDR2 as ANQGSEA. The CDR3 DNA is TGCAGCGTGGACCCAACAGGGTACACGCAGTATTTT. Its protein is CSVDPTGYTQYF.

As regards this clonotype: At one end, the junction sequence differs from germline, possibly due to a read error. The gene calls are TRBV5-6 and TRBJ2-3; 7 nucleotides match TRBD1. Germline-derived CDR1 and CDR2 are SGHDT and YYEEEE. There are 16 residues in the CDR3. The CDR3 spells CAGSLAGQVRADTQYF. As DNA, the CDR3 is TGTGCCGGCAGCTTGGCCGGACAGGTCCGGGCAGATACGCAGTATTTT.

Concerning this clonotype: One end of the junction varies from germline; a read error may be responsible. V usage is TRBV6-5 and J usage is TRBJ1-5, with D tentatively TRBD1 (6 bases). CDR3 length: 15 amino acids. CDR1 MNHEY and CDR2 SVGAGI come from the germline V gene. In DNA, the CDR3 is TGTGCCAGCGACAACAGGGAAAATAGCAATCGGCCCCAGCATTTT. Translated: CASDNRENSNRPQHF.

This chain connects TRBV5-1 to TRBJ2-3; D not certain. The CDR3 has 15 amino acids. Germline-derived CDR1 and CDR2 are SGHRS and YFSETQ. V lost 5 bases, J lost 0 bases, and 13 bases lay in between. The CDR3 coding sequence is TGCGCCAGCAGGGGCGGAACTACTAGCACAGATACGCAGTATTTT. It specifies CASRGGTTSTDTQYF.

The gene calls are TRBV7-3 and TRBJ1-5; maybe TRBD1 (6 bases). V dropped 1 base and J dropped 5 bases, with 21 bases sitting between them. Per the germline V gene, CDR1 is SGHTA and CDR2 is FQGTGA. This CDR3 contains 18 residues. CDR3 protein: CASSLMSAGSRGDQPQHF. The DNA of the CDR3 is TGTGCCAGCAGCTTAATGTCGGCAGGGAGCAGGGGCGATCAGCCCCAGCATTTT. Full variable domain (missing parts from reference TRBV7-3 and TRBJ1-5): GAGVSQTPSNKVTEKGKYVELRCDPISGHTALYWYRQSLGQGPEFLIYFQGTGAADDSGLPNDRFFAVRPEGSVSTLKIQRTERGDSAVYLCASSLMSAGSRGDQPQHFGDGTRLSIL.